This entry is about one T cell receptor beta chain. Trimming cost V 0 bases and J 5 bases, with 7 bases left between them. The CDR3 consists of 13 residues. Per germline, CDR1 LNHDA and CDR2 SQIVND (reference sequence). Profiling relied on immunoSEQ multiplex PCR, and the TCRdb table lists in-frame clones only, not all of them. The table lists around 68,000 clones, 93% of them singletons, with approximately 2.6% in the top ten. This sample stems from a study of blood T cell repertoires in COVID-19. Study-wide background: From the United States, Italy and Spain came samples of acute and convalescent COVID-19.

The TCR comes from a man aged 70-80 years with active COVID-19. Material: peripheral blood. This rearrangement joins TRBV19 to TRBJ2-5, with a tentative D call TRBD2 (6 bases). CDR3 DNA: TGTGCCAGTAGTATAGATCGGGGGGAGACCCAGTACTTC. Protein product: CASSIDRGETQYF. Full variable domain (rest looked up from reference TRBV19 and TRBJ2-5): DGGITQSPKYLFRKEGQNVTLSCEQNLNHDAMYWYRQDPGQGLRLIYYSQIVNDFQKGDIAEGYSVSREKKESFPLTVTSAQKNPTAFYLCASSIDRGETQYFGPGTRLLVL.